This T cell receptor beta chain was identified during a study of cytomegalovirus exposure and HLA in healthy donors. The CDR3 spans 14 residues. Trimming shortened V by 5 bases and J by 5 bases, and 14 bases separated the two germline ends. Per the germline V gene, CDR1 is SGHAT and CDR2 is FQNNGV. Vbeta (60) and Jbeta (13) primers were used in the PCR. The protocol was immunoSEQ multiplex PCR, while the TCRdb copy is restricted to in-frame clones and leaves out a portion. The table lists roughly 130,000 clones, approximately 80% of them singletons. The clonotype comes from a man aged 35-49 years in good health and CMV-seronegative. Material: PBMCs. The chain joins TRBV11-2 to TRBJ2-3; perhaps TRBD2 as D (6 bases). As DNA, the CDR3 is TGTGCCAGCAGCCCGGGGGTGCCAGGAGATACGCAGTATTTT. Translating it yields CASSPGVPGDTQYF.